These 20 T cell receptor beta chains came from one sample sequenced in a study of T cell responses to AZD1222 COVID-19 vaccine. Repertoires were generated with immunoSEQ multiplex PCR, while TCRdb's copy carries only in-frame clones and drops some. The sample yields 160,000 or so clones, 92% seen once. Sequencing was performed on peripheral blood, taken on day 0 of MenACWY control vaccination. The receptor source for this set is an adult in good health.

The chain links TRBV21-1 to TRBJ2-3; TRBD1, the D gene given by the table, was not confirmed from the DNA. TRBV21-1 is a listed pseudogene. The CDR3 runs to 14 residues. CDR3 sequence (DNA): TGTGCCAGCAGCAAAGAGCCAGGGGCTGATACGCAGTATTTT. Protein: CASSKEPGADTQYF.

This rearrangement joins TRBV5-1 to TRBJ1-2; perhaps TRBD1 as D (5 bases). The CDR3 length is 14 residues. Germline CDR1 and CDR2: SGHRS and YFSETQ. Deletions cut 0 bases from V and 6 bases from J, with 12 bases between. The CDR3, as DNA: TGCGCCAGCAGCTTGGCCGGGCAGGGTAATGGCTACACCTTC. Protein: CASSLAGQGNGYTF. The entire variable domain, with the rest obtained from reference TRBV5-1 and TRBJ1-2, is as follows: KAGVTQTPRYLIKTRGQQVTLSCSPISGHRSVSWYQQTPGQGLQFLFEYFSETQRNKGNFPGRFSGRQFSNSRSEMNVSTLELGDSALYLCASSLAGQGNGYTFGSGTRLTVV.

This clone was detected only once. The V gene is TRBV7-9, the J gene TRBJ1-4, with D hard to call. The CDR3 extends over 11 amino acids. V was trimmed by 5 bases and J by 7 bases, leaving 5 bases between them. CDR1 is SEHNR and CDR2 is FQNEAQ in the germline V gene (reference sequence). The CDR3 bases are TGTGCCAGCAGCAAGGGTGAAAAACTGTTTTTT. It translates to CASSKGEKLFF.

CDR3 residues: CASSVGGGISEKLFF. The CDR3 DNA is TGTGCCAGCAGCGTAGGGGGCGGCATATCTGAAAAACTGTTTTTT. The chain joins TRBV9 to TRBJ1-4, with a possible D match to TRBD1 (5 bases). The V end was cut by 0 bases, the J end by 7 bases, with 13 bases between. The CDR3 is 15 amino acids. Germline V gene sequence: CDR1 SGDLS, CDR2 YYNGEE.

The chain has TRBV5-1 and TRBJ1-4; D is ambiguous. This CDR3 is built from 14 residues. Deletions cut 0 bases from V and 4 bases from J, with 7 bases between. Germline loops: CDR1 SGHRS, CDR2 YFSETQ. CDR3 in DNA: TGCGCCAGCAGCTTGGCCGACAATAATGAAAAACTGTTTTTT. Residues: CASSLADNNEKLFF. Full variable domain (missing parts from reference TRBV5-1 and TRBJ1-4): KAGVTQTPRYLIKTRGQQVTLSCSPISGHRSVSWYQQTPGQGLQFLFEYFSETQRNKGNFPGRFSGRQFSNSRSEMNVSTLELGDSALYLCASSLADNNEKLFFGSGTQLSVL.

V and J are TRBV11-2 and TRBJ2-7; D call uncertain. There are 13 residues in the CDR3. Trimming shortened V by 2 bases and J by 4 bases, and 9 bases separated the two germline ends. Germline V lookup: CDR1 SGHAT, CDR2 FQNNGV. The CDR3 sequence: CASSLPPEYEQYF. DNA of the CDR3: TGTGCCAGCAGCTTACCCCCAGAGTACGAGCAGTACTTC.

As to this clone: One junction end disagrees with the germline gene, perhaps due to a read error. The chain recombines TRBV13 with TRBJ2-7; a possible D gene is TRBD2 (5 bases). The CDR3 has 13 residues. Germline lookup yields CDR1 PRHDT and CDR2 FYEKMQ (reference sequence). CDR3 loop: CASNLRDGYEQYF. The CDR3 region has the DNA TGTGCCAGCAACTTACGGGATGGCTACGAGCAGTACTTC.

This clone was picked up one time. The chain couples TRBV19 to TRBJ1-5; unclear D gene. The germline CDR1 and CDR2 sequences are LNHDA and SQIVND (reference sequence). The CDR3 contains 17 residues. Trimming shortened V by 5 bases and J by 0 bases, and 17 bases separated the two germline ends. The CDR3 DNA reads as TGTGCCAGTAGTCTGGGGTCTGGCATAGGTAGCAATCAGCCCCAGCATTTT. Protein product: CASSLGSGIGSNQPQHF. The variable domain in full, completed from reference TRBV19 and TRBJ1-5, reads DGGITQSPKYLFRKEGQNVTLSCEQNLNHDAMYWYRQDPGQGLRLIYYSQIVNDFQKGDIAEGYSVSREKKESFPLTVTSAQKNPTAFYLCASSLGSGIGSNQPQHFGDGTRLSIL.

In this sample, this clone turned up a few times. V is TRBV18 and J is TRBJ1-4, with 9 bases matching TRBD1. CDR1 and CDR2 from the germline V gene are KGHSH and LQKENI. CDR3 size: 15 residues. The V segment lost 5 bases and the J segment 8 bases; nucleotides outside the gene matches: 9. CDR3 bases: TGTGCCAGCTCAGCTCTGGGACAGGGTTCAGAAAAACTGTTTTTT. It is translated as CASSALGQGSEKLFF.

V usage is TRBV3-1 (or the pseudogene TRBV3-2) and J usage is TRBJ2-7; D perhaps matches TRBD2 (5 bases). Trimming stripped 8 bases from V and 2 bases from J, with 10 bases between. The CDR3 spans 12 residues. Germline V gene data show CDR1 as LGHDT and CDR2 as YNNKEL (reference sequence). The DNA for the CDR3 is TGTGCCAGCGGAGGTCCCCCCTACGAGCAGTACTTC. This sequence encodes CASGGPPYEQYF.

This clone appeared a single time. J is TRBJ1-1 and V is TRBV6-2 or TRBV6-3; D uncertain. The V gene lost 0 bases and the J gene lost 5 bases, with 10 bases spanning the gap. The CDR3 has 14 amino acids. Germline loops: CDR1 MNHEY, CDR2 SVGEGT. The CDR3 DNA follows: TGTGCCAGCAGTTACTCGAGTAAGACGACTGAAGCTTTCTTT. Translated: CASSYSSKTTEAFF.

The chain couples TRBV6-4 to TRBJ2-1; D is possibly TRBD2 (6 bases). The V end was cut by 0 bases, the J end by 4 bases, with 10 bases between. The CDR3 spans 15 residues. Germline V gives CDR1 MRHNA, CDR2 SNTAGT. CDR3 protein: CASSDSRRGYNEQFF. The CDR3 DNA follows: TGTGCCAGCAGTGACTCGCGGCGGGGATACAATGAGCAGTTCTTC.

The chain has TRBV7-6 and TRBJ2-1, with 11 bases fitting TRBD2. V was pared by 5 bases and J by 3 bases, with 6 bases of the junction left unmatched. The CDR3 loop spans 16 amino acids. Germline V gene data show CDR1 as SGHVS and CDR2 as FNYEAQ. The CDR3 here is CASSPTSGGNYNEQFF. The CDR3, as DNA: TGTGCCAGCAGCCCTACTAGCGGGGGAAACTACAATGAGCAGTTCTTC.

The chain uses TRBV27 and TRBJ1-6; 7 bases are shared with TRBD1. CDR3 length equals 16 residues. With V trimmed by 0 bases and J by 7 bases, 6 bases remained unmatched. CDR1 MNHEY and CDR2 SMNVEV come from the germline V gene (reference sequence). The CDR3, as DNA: TGTGCCAGCAGTTTATCAGGGGGACAGAGAAATTCACCCCTCCACTTT. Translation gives CASSLSGGQRNSPLHF.

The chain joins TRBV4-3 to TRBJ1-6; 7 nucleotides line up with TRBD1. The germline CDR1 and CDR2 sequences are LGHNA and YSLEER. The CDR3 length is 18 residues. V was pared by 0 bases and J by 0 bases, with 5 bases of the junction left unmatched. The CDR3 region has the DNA TGCGCCAGCAGCCAAGATCGACAGGGAAGCTCCTATAATTCACCCCTCCACTTT. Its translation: CASSQDRQGSSYNSPLHF.

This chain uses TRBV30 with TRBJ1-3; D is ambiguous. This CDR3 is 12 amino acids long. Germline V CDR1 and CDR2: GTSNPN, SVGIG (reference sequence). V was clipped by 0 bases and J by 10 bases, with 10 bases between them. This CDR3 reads CAWSVSPTTIYF. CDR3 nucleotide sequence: TGTGCCTGGAGTGTAAGCCCTACTACCATATATTTT.

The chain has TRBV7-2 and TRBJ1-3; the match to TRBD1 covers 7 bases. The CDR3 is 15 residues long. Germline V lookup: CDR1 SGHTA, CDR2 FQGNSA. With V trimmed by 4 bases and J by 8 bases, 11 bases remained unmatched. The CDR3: CASSSQGQRKDTIYF. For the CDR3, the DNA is TGTGCCAGCAGCTCCCAGGGACAGAGAAAGGACACCATATATTTT.

DNA for the CDR3: TGTGCCAGCAGCCTGGGCTGGGGAAACACCATATATTTT. This codes for CASSLGWGNTIYF. The V gene is TRBV5-6, the J gene TRBJ1-3; D not certain. Germline assignment: CDR1 SGHDT and CDR2 YYEEEE. The CDR3 is 13 residues long. V lost 4 bases to trimming and J lost 4 bases, with 9 bases between them.

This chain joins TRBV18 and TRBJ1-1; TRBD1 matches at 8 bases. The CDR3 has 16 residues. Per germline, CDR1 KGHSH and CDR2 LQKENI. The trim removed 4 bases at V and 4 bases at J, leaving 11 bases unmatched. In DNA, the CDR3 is TGTGCCAGCTCACTCGGACAGGGCCGCCCGGCCACTGAAGCTTTCTTT. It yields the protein CASSLGQGRPATEAFF.

The CDR3 nucleotides read TGTGCCAGCAGCTTCACTGGGTGGGAGACCCAGTACTTC. Translated: CASSFTGWETQYF. The genes are TRBV7-9 and TRBJ2-5; D gene ambiguous. Looked up from germline, CDR1 is SEHNR and CDR2 is FQNEAQ (reference sequence). The CDR3 is made up of 13 amino acids. V was shortened by 3 bases and J by 5 bases, with 10 bases between the two germline ends.